Sequencing of this T cell receptor beta chain was carried out in a study of ipilimumab plus nivolumab after autologous stem cell transplantation. About the research overall: Median doses per patient: 4 or 5 ipilimumab, under ten nivolumab. The DLBCL cohort had primary refractory and relapsed disease, with 18-month progression-free survival of roughly 86% and 30%. The study's findings and limits: The authors say TCR, Treg and microbiome findings warrant further study.

For this clone: As yet, its antigen is unknown.

The V gene's germline CDR1 is SGHNT and CDR2 YYREEE (reference sequence). The CDR3 length is 14 residues. V dropped 4 bases and J dropped 1; count of bases not matched to a gene: 3. Clones were read by immunoSEQ multiplex PCR, and TCRdb kept only the in-frame ones, dropping some. Counted here are 15,000 to 20,000 clones, roughly 80% occurring once; the ten biggest clones make up roughly 36%. Checkpoint therapy with ipilimumab 1 mg/kg began 14 to 28 days after transplant. Sequenced here: PBMCs, sampled in a trial of ipilimumab plus nivolumab as post-transplant consolidation. V usage is TRBV5-4 and J usage is TRBJ2-3; 7 nucleotides match TRBD1. This clonotype was obtained from a male donor with diffuse large B-cell lymphoma. The CDR3 sequence is CASSPQGGTDTQYF. The CDR3 DNA reads TGTGCCAGCAGCCCCCAGGGGGGCACAGATACGCAGTATTTT.